This TCR beta chain appears in the sequencing data of a study of blood T cells in healthy people across ages (dated by TCRdb to 2014 to 2015). Regarding the complete study: Template switching captured roughly one uniquely barcoded TCR beta cDNA molecule per two T cells in model experiments. To avoid experimental bias, donors of different ages were spread randomly across the sequencing lanes. To track age-related changes in TCR beta repertoire diversity, the study relied on deep sequencing normalized with unique cDNA molecular identifiers. The donors were split into four age groups: young (average 16 years), middle-aged (about 40), aged (roughly 65) and long-lived (over 80). Using the same blood draw, the study looked at two additional independent replicas of 1 million unique cDNA reads for two donors, one aged 18 to 29 and the other aged 80 or older. The paper's findings and limits, for the study overall: Because profiling used bulk unsorted PBMCs, naive and antigen-experienced compartments could not be compared conclusively. The CMV infection status of donors was not known, potentially confounding age-related changes in expanded clonotypes. Compared with the aged group, more naive CD4+ T cells, fewer expanded clones and increased TCR diversity were shown by the long-lived group, suggesting age selection. Total diversity estimates from one million sequenced T cells were considered lower bounds and underestimates. There was a strong correlation between observed TCR beta diversity and the percentage of naive T cells measured by flow cytometry. As age increased, observed TCR beta diversity per million T cells dropped in a roughly linear way, and a significant reduction was already evident by age 40.

This clonotype has a handful of counts. Its specific antigen is unknown. Per-nucleotide qualities are absent, and no much larger clonotype sits a single base away. CDR1 and CDR2 were assigned from the germline V gene as SGHTA and FQGNSA. The V and J ends are trimmed by 2 bases and 6 bases, leaving 11 bases between them. The CDR3 contains 14 residues, cysteine and phenylalanine counted. This entry keeps only the CDR3 DNA: 42 bases, framed from base 1. Systemically healthy Caucasian individuals from Russia, approximately 39 in total and aged about 6 to 95 years, were included as donors. Each donor gave 8 to 10 milliliters of peripheral blood, drawn into EDTA-treated Vacutainer tubes. Ficoll-Paque density-gradient centrifugation was used to isolate PBMCs, with at least 6 million per sample. Trizol reagent was used to extract total RNA from the PBMCs, yielding at least 6 micrograms per sample. Naive CD45RAhigh/CD27high T cell percentages were measured by flow cytometry on a PBMC aliquot from every donor.

Library prep was done by 5' RACE. Sequencing was performed on an Illumina HiSeq 2500. A second about 6 to 11 cycle PCR used a sample-barcoded 5' primer and a J-beta primer mix. Each TCR beta cDNA molecule received a unique molecular identifier from a template-switch 5' adaptor carrying 12 random nucleotides. Each sample yielded at least 2.5 million CDR3-containing paired-end reads. First-strand cDNA synthesis was performed from all RNA using the Mint cDNA synthesis kit, with priming by a TRBC-specific oligonucleotide. Following uracil-DNA glycosylase treatment, all cDNA underwent a first 18-cycle PCR with the universal primers M1SS and BC2_uni_R. Turning to the authors' computational methods: For normalization, 1 million high-quality reads were randomly selected from each sample, with every read carrying a distinct molecular identifier. Instead of being binned into consensus sequences, reads that shared molecular identifiers were thrown out. MiTCR, run with a Q25 quality threshold and the strictest error-elimination algorithm, handled CDR3 identification, clonotype clustering and error correction. A nonparametric unseen species model using Euler transformation provided a lower-bound estimate of total TCR beta diversity. TCRdb took the public reads, trimmed them with fastp at Q25, ran MiXCR for clone calling and kept in-frame beta chains. A single entry per CDR3 protein holds the most common genes and DNA from its merged rows. For this entry, the V and J calls and clone size follow TCRdb and not the study's own pipeline. This sample comprises approximately 850,000 distinct CDR3 sequences, over 45% of them detected only once. The ten largest clones add up to roughly 22% of the sample.

The sequence is built from TRBV7-2 and TRBJ2-1, with the identity of the D gene unclear. Sequences were obtained from blood. The receptor's source is a man younger than 45 in good health. The nucleotides are TGTGCCAGCAGCTTATCTTTTATCACCAATGAGCAGTTCTTC. Its product reads: CASSLSFITNEQFF.